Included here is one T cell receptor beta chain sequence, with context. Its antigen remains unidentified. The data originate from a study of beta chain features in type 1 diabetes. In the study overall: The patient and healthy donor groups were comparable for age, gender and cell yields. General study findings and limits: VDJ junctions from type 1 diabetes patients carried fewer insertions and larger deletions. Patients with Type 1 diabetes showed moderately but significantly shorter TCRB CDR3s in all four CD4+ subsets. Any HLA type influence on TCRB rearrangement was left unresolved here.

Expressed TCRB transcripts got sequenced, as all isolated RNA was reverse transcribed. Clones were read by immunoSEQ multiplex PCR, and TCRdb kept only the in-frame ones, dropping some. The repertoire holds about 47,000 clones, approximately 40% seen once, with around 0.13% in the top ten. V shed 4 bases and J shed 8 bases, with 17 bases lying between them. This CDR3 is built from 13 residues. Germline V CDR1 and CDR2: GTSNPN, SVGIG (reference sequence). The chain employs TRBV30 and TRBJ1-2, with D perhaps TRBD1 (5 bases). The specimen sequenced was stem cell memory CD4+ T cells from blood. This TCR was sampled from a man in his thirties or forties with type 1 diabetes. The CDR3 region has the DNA TGTGCCTGGACCGCGCAGGGACTGGAAGGCTACACCTTC. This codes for CAWTAQGLEGYTF.